This TCR beta chain was captured by sequencing in a study of beta chain features in type 1 diabetes. Broader study findings: Patients and controls would share equally any PCR tilt toward shorter templates.

This clone has more than one count but fewer than ten. Its antigen is not known. Expressed TCRB transcripts were sequenced because the entire RNA isolate underwent reverse transcription. The repertoire was sequenced with immunoSEQ multiplex PCR; TCRdb's copy has only in-frame clones and lacks some. The sample shows over 500,000 clones, roughly a sixth of them seen only once. The sequenced material came from naive CD4+ T cells from blood. The TCR was taken from a man between 18 and 29 years old in good health.

The CDR3 DNA reads TGTGCCATCAGTCCATTGGACGGCAATCAGCCCCAGCATTTT. Protein sequence: CAISPLDGNQPQHF. The V and J genes are TRBV10-3 and TRBJ1-5; D is undetermined. V lost 5 bases and J lost 2, with 10 bases in between. The germline V gene encodes CDR1 ENHRY and CDR2 SYGVKD. The CDR3 is 14 amino acids.